This T cell receptor beta chain stems from a study of cytomegalovirus exposure and HLA in healthy donors. The study, taken as a whole, reports: TCR beta chain V- and J-gene trimming was linked, in a later analysis, to a missense variant in DCLRE1C.

The PCR ran on 60 Vbeta and 13 Jbeta primers. Only in-frame clones appear in the TCRdb table, and some are missing; sequencing was by immunoSEQ multiplex PCR. The sample comprises under 200,000 clones, 82% of which are singletons, and around 1.5% rests with the top ten. In the case of this clone: The antigen is undetermined.

This clonotype was obtained from a male donor in good health and CMV-seronegative. Sequencing used PBMCs.

The CDR3 DNA is TGTGCCAGCAGCCCTACAGGGTGGAGCACTGAAGCTTTCTTT. Translating gives CASSPTGWSTEAFF. The chain joins TRBV11-1 to TRBJ1-1; D might be TRBD1 (6 bases). V shed 5 bases and J shed 4 bases, with 14 bases lying between them. The CDR3 is 14 amino acids. Per germline, CDR1 SGHAT and CDR2 FQDESV (reference sequence).